A single sample gave rise to the 25 T cell receptor beta chains below, sequenced in a study of siplizumab effects on memory and regulatory T cells. Libraries were prepared by immunoSEQ multiplex PCR; TCRdb keeps only in-frame clonotypes and omits some of them. The sample shows about 100,000 clones, 94% of them seen only once. What was sequenced was non-Treg CD4+ T cells sorted from blood. These receptors all come from a human donor in good health.

The genes are TRBV10-1 and TRBJ1-1, with TRBD1 identical over 8 bases. CDR1 is WNHNN, CDR2 SYGVQD, per germline (reference sequence). The trim removed 3 bases at V and 4 bases at J, leaving 4 bases unmatched. The CDR3 extends over 14 amino acids. Written as DNA, the CDR3 is TGCGCCAGCAGTGACAGGGGGCTTGGCACTGAAGCTTTCTTT. Translation: CASSDRGLGTEAFF.

The chain employs TRBV5-6 and TRBJ2-7; a weak D match, TRBD1 (5 bases). Trimming stripped 4 bases from V and 6 bases from J, with 14 bases between. This CDR3 region has 13 residues. Germline V gene sequence: CDR1 SGHDT, CDR2 YYEEEE. The CDR3 is CASSQDTIFEQYF. The CDR3, as DNA: TGTGCCAGCAGCCAGGACACAATTTTCGAGCAGTACTTC.

The genes are TRBV6-5 and TRBJ1-1; a possible D gene is TRBD1 (5 bases). V lost 5 bases and J 5 bases, leaving 15 bases between the germline ends. This CDR3 contains 14 residues. Germline CDR1 MNHEY, CDR2 SVGAGI. The CDR3 loop is CASSPVGGGTEAFF. DNA for the CDR3: TGTGCCAGCAGTCCCGTGGGCGGGGGGACTGAAGCTTTCTTT.

The CDR3 bases are TGCGCCAGCAGCCCGTGGGGACAGGGGGCTTACGAGCAGTACTTC. Translated, it gives CASSPWGQGAYEQYF. The chain employs TRBV5-1 and TRBJ2-7, with 12 bases fitting TRBD1. The germline V gene encodes CDR1 SGHRS and CDR2 YFSETQ. V shed 4 bases and J 4 bases; nucleotides not matched to a gene: 6. This CDR3 comprises 15 residues. Combining the CDR3 with reference TRBV5-1 and TRBJ2-7 gives the whole variable domain KAGVTQTPRYLIKTRGQQVTLSCSPISGHRSVSWYQQTPGQGLQFLFEYFSETQRNKGNFPGRFSGRQFSNSRSEMNVSTLELGDSALYLCASSPWGQGAYEQYFGPGTRLTVT.

The CDR3 DNA follows: TGCACCAGCAGCCAAGGGACTTTCAGTCACGGGGAGCTGTTTTTT. Translated: CTSSQGTFSHGELFF. The chain links TRBV1 to TRBJ2-2; the D call of TRBD2 is as the table states it, not checked on the DNA. TRBV1 is a recognized pseudogene. CDR3 length equals 15 residues.

This chain connects TRBV5-1 to TRBJ1-3, with 7 bases fitting TRBD1. The CDR3 is made up of 15 amino acids. Trimming removed 2 bases from V and 0 bases from J; junction bases left unmatched: 2. The germline gives CDR1 SGHRS, CDR2 YFSETQ. The CDR3 here is CASSLGQVSGNTIYF. The CDR3 region has the DNA TGCGCCAGCAGCTTAGGACAGGTCTCTGGAAACACCATATATTTT. The complete variable domain, with remaining parts taken from reference TRBV5-1 and TRBJ1-3, reads KAGVTQTPRYLIKTRGQQVTLSCSPISGHRSVSWYQQTPGQGLQFLFEYFSETQRNKGNFPGRFSGRQFSNSRSEMNVSTLELGDSALYLCASSLGQVSGNTIYFGEGSWLTVV.

The chain has TRBV7-9 and TRBJ2-5; a possible D gene is TRBD2 (5 bases). Germline lookup yields CDR1 SEHNR and CDR2 FQNEAQ (reference sequence). The CDR3 consists of 14 residues. The V end was cut by 1 base, the J end by 5 bases, with 11 bases between. This CDR3 reads CASSLVLAVETQYF. The CDR3 DNA sequence: TGTGCCAGCAGCTTAGTGCTAGCCGTGGAGACCCAGTACTTC.

CDR3 bases: TGTGCCAGCAGCTTGTTACGGGGGCCCACCGGGGAGCTGTTTTTT. Translation gives CASSLLRGPTGELFF. This chain links TRBV5-8 with TRBJ2-2; D assignment may be TRBD1 or TRBD2 (6 bases each). The CDR3 spans 15 residues. Per the germline V gene, CDR1 is SGHTS and CDR2 is YDEGEE. Deletions cut 1 base from V and 4 bases from J, with 11 bases between.

V and J are TRBV7-6 and TRBJ2-7; 9 bases match TRBD1. CDR3 length: 13 residues. Germline lookup yields CDR1 SGHVS and CDR2 FNYEAQ. J was trimmed by 4 bases and V by 6 bases; bases with no gene match: 4. DNA of the CDR3: TGTGCCAGCAGTCGGGACAGGGTTTACGAGCAGTACTTC. Residues: CASSRDRVYEQYF.

This sequence joins TRBV11-2 and TRBJ2-7; 7 bases align to TRBD2. CDR1 is SGHAT and CDR2 is FQNNGV in the germline V gene. CDR3 length: 16 residues. Trimming at V came to 5 bases and at J to 4 bases, leaving 14 bases not matched to a gene. This chain's CDR3 is CASSLQAAGASYEQYF. CDR3 sequence (DNA): TGTGCCAGCAGCCTCCAGGCGGCGGGAGCGTCTTACGAGCAGTACTTC.

The chain carries TRBV7-9 and TRBJ2-6, with D hard to call. The V and J ends lost 1 base and 3 bases respectively, with 7 bases between them. The germline gives CDR1 SEHNR, CDR2 FQNEAQ (reference sequence). The length of the CDR3 is 15 residues. CDR3 coding DNA: TGTGCCAGCAGCTTAGACCACTATGGGGCCAACGTCCTGACTTTC. It yields the protein CASSLDHYGANVLTF.

V and J are TRBV27 and TRBJ2-7; TRBD2 matches 9 bases. The CDR3 is 17 residues long. Germline CDR1 is MNHEY and CDR2 is SMNVEV (reference sequence). The J segment lost 2 bases and the V segment lost 0 bases, leaving 8 bases of the junction unmatched. The CDR3 DNA reads as TGTGCCAGCAGTTTATCGATGGGACTAGCTTATACCTACGAGCAGTACTTC. Its protein product is CASSLSMGLAYTYEQYF.

A single count supports this clone. This chain links TRBV20-1 with TRBJ2-7; TRBD2 matches 8 bases. This CDR3 contains 11 residues. Germline loops: CDR1 DFQATT, CDR2 SNEGSKA (reference sequence). After removal of 5 bases from V and 8 bases from J, the junction contained 5 bases not matched to a gene. CDR3: CSARTSYQQYF. The DNA for the CDR3 is TGCAGTGCTCGGACTAGCTATCAGCAGTACTTC.

The chain combines TRBV14 with TRBJ2-1; D is undetermined. V was pared by 5 bases and J by 6 bases, with 14 bases between. The CDR3 consists of 14 residues. Germline V gene lookup returns CDR1 SGHDN and CDR2 FVKESK. This CDR3 is CASSSMQAFNEQFF. The CDR3 region has the DNA TGTGCCAGCAGCTCCATGCAAGCTTTCAATGAGCAGTTCTTC.

The chain recombines TRBV9 with TRBJ2-4; D is perhaps TRBD1 (6 bases). Trimming took off 2 bases at V and 0 bases at J, with 15 bases between the two ends. Germline CDR1 and CDR2: SGDLS and YYNGEE. The CDR3 runs 17 residues. CDR3 region: CASSVGQSAQAKNIQYF. In nucleotides, the CDR3 is TGTGCCAGCAGCGTTGGACAGTCAGCCCAAGCCAAAAACATTCAGTACTTC.

J is TRBJ1-1 and V is TRBV15; D possibly corresponds to TRBD1 (5 bases). There are 14 residues in the CDR3. V shed 2 bases and J shed 4 bases, with 11 bases lying between them. The germline gives CDR1 LNHNV, CDR2 YYDKDF (reference sequence). This CDR3 reads CATSRKGAGTEAFF. CDR3 DNA sequence: TGTGCCACCAGCAGAAAAGGGGCAGGCACTGAAGCTTTCTTT.

This rearrangement joins TRBV11-3 to TRBJ2-2; no reliable D call. Germline CDR1 reads SGHNT; CDR2 reads YENEEA. This CDR3 is built from 14 residues. V lost 1 base and J lost 0, with 3 bases in between. DNA for the CDR3: TGTGCCAGCAGCTTAGCTGCGAACACCGGGGAGCTGTTTTTT. Residues: CASSLAANTGELFF.

The rearrangement joins TRBV7-2 to TRBJ1-2; 10 nucleotides match TRBD1. Unmatched junction bases numbered 7, after V lost 5 bases and J lost 4 bases. The CDR3 runs to 15 residues. In germline, CDR1 is SGHTA, CDR2 FQGNSA. CDR3 loop: CASSRGGTGVYGYTF. The CDR3 bases are TGTGCCAGCAGCCGAGGCGGGACAGGGGTCTATGGCTACACCTTC.

V and J are TRBV5-1 and TRBJ2-1, with TRBD2 identical over 9 bases. The CDR3 contains 16 residues. J was trimmed by 5 bases and V by 2 bases; bases with no gene match: 8. Per the germline V gene, CDR1 is SGHRS and CDR2 is YFSETQ. CDR3 DNA sequence: TGCGCCAGCAGCTTACTTCTAGCGGGAAAAGACAATGAGCAGTTCTTC. It yields the protein CASSLLLAGKDNEQFF. Drawing the rest from reference TRBV5-1 and TRBJ2-1, the complete variable domain is KAGVTQTPRYLIKTRGQQVTLSCSPISGHRSVSWYQQTPGQGLQFLFEYFSETQRNKGNFPGRFSGRQFSNSRSEMNVSTLELGDSALYLCASSLLLAGKDNEQFFGPGTRLTVL.

About this clone itself: Other nucleotide sequences from this sample produce the same CDR3. The rearrangement joins TRBV6-5 to TRBJ2-7; TRBD1 matches at 12 bases. CDR1 is MNHEY and CDR2 is SVGAGI in the germline V gene. This CDR3 spans 15 amino acids. V was pared by 3 bases and J by 4 bases, with 4 bases of the junction left unmatched. The CDR3 DNA reads as TGTGCCAGCAGTTATCGGGACAGGGGGCCATACGAGCAGTACTTC. Residues: CASSYRDRGPYEQYF.

The J gene is TRBJ2-7, the V gene TRBV2; the match to TRBD1 covers 9 bases. The V gene end was trimmed by 8 bases and the J gene end by 0 bases; junction bases not matched to a gene: 5. Germline-derived CDR1 and CDR2 are SNHLY and FYNNEI. CDR3 size: 14 residues. This CDR3 is CASGRDRDSYEQYF. The CDR3 nucleotides are TGTGCCAGCGGGAGGGACAGGGACTCCTACGAGCAGTACTTC.

The CDR3 loop reads CASPRSRLSVMNTEAFF. As DNA, the CDR3 is TGCGCCAGCCCACGATCCAGATTGTCAGTCATGAACACTGAAGCTTTCTTT. The gene calls are TRBV23-1 and TRBJ1-1, with unresolved D. TRBV23-1 falls under the ORF class, with uncertain function. V was pared by 8 bases and J by 0 bases, with 22 bases between. The CDR3 has 17 amino acids.

As regards this clone: The same CDR3 can be traced to other DNA sequences in this sample. The CDR3 region has the DNA TGTGCCAGCAGCGCCACGACGGGCCAAGAGACCCAGTACTTC. This gives the protein CASSATTGQETQYF. The chain recombines TRBV7-9 with TRBJ2-5; no clear D gene. V lost 5 bases and J lost 1, with 11 bases in between. The CDR3 runs 14 residues. Per germline, CDR1 SEHNR and CDR2 FQNEAQ (reference sequence).

The chain couples TRBV19 to TRBJ1-2; D remains ambiguous. Germline V lookup: CDR1 LNHDA, CDR2 SQIVND (reference sequence). Between the trimmed V and J ends, which lost 4 bases and 6 bases, there was a span of 24 bases. This CDR3 spans 17 amino acids. The DNA of the CDR3 is TGTGCCAGTAGTACTCTTCGAGCGGGCCTCAGGAATAATGGCTACACCTTC. Protein sequence: CASSTLRAGLRNNGYTF.

This chain joins TRBV6-4 and TRBJ1-1; weak D call: TRBD1 (6 bases). CDR3 length: 13 residues. The germline V gene has CDR1 MRHNA and CDR2 SNTAGT. V gave up 4 bases and J gave up 4 bases, with 10 bases separating them. DNA for the CDR3: TGTGCCAGCAGTGTCCTACAGGGCACTGAAGCTTTCTTT. Translated: CASSVLQGTEAFF.